This TCR beta chain was documented in a study of PD-L1 blockade in urothelial cancer. Findings and limits, study-wide: When pretreatment blood TCR clonality was below the median, it predicted better survival.

Points on this clone: The antigen is not known.

Trimming removed 2 bases from V and 8 bases from J, with 22 bases in between. The CDR3 runs 17 residues. CDR1 and CDR2 (germline): LNHDA, SQIVND (reference sequence). Spiked synthetic TCR analogs estimated absolute template abundance per PCR. Measured with immunoSEQ multiplex PCR; TCRdb has only the in-frame clones, and not every one. The table lists about 76,000 clones, roughly 80% of them singletons, with roughly 4.5% in the top ten. This material consisted of PBMCs, taken around atezolizumab (anti-PD-L1) treatment. The chain has TRBV19 and TRBJ2-1, with D possibly TRBD2 on 6 matching bases. This sequence originates from a man in his 70s with urothelial cancer. The CDR3, as DNA: TGTGCCAGTAGTATACCCATAGCGGAACCTCCAGGAGATGAGCAGTTCTTC. This gives the protein CASSIPIAEPPGDEQFF.